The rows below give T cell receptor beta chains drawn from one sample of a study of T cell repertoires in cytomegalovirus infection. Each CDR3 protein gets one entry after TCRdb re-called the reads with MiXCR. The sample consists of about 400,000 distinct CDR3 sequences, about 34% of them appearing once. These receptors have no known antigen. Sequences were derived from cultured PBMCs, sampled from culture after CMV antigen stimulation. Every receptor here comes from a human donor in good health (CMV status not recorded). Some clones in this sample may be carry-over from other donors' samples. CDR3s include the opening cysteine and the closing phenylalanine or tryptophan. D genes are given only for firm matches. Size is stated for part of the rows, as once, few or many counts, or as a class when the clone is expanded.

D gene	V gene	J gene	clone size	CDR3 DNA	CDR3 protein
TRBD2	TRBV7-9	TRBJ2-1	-	TGTGCCAGCCGCGTCGGAGGACTAGCGGTAGTAAGCTCCTACAATGAGCAGTTCTTC	CASRVGGLAVVSSYNEQFF
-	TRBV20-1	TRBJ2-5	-	TGCAGTGCCCGGGAGAAAGGGTACCAAGAGACCCAGTACTTC	CSAREKGYQETQYF
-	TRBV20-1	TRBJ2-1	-	TGCAGTGCTAATCCCCGGTTCCCATTGTATGAGCAGTTCTTC	CSANPRFPLYEQFF
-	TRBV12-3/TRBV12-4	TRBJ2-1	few	TGTGCCAGCAGTTTGCGGGCGGGGAATGAGCAGTTCTTC	CASSLRAGNEQFF
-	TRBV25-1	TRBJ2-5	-	TGTGCCAACAGTGGGGACCAAGAGACCCAGTACTTC	CANSGDQETQYF
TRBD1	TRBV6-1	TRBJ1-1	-	TGTGCCAGCAGAGGGGACAGACCCTTGGTGGACACTGAAGCTTTCTTT	CASRGDRPLVDTEAFF
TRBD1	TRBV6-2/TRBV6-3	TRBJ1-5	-	TGTGCCAGCAGTTGGACAGGGGGCTACAATCAGCCCCAGCATTTT	CASSWTGGYNQPQHF
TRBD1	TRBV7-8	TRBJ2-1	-	TGTGCCAGCAGTCCCCCGACAGGGGGCGTAAAGATTGAGCAGTTCTTC	CASSPPTGGVKIEQFF
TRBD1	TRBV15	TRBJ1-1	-	TGTGCCACCAGCAGGGGCGACAGGGGTTGGGCTGAAGCTTTCTTT	CATSRGDRGWAEAFF
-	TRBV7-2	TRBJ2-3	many	TGTGCTACCGCTTGGCGGTCTAGCACAGATACGCAGTATTTT	CATAWRSSTDTQYF
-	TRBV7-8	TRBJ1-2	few	TGTGCCAGCAGCACATCGTGGGAGTTCTATGGCTACACCTTC	CASSTSWEFYGYTF
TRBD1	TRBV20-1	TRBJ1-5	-	TGCAGTGCCAGCACCGGGACAGTGGGCAATCAGCCCCAGCATTTT	CSASTGTVGNQPQHF
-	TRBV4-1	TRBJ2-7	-	TGCGCCAGCAGCCAAGATATGGGCCTTACCTACGAGCAGTACTTC	CASSQDMGLTYEQYF
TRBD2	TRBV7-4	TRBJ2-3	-	TGTGCCAGCAGCTTCCCTAGCGGGTACACAGATACGCAGTATTTT	CASSFPSGYTDTQYF
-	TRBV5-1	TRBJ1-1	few	TGCGCCAGCAGCCAAGGGCAGGACCCTATGAACACTGAAGCTTTCTTT	CASSQGQDPMNTEAFF
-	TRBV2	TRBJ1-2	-	TGTGCCAGCAGTGAGACGACTAGGGACACGGGTTGGGTGGGCTACACCTTC	CASSETTRDTGWVGYTF
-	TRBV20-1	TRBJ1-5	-	TGCAGTGCTGCACAGGGTTCTGGTCAGCCCCAGCATTTT	CSAAQGSGQPQHF
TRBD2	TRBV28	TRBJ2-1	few	TGTGCCAGCAGTTCATTAGCGGGAGGGCGGAATGAGCAGTTCTTC	CASSSLAGGRNEQFF
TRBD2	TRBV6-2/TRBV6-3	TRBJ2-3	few	TGTGCCAGCAGTTACTCGACGGGACTAGCGGGAGTAGGGGCAGATACGCAGTATTTT	CASSYSTGLAGVGADTQYF
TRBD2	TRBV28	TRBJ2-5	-	TGTGCCAGCAGTTTAAGAGCCTATAGGCGGGAGGAAGAGACCCAGTACTTC	CASSLRAYRREEETQYF
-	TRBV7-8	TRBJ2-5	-	TGTGCCAGCAGCTTAGCGGCGGCAGGGCAAGAGACCCAGTACTTC	CASSLAAAGQETQYF
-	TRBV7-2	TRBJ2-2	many	TGTGCCAGCAGCTTATGGGGAGGAAACACCGGGGAGCTGTTTTTT	CASSLWGGNTGELFF
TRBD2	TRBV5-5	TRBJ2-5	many	TGTGCCAGCAGCCGGACTAGCCAAGAGACCCAGTACTTC	CASSRTSQETQYF
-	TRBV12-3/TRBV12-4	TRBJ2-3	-	TGTGCCAGCAGTTTAAAACTAGCACAAATAGGAGATACGCAGTATTTT	CASSLKLAQIGDTQYF
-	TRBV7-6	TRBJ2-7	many	TGTGCCAGCAGCTATACGGACCAGTCGCGCGAGCAGTACTTC	CASSYTDQSREQYF
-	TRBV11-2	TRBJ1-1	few	TGTGCCAGCAGCTTAGATAGCGGGCCTTTGAAGGCTTTCTTT	CASSLDSGPLKAFF
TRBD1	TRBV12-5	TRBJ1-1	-	TGTGCTAGTGGCTGGGGGACAGAAGAAGCTTTCTTT	CASGWGTEEAFF
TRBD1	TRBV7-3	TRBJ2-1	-	TGTGCCAGCAGCCCTCGAAGGGGGCCGGGGAATGAGCAGTTCTTC	CASSPRRGPGNEQFF
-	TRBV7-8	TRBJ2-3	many	TGTGCCAGCAGCTTAGGTAGAGATACGCAGTATTTT	CASSLGRDTQYF
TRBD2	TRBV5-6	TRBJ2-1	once	TGTGCCAGCAGCCTACAGGGACTAGCGGGAGGGGAGCAGTTCTTC	CASSLQGLAGGEQFF
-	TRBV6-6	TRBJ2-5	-	TGTGCCAGCACCCGAGGTGGAGGGGCGGAGACCCAGTACTTC	CASTRGGGAETQYF